This T cell receptor (beta chain) derives from a study of blood T cell repertoires in COVID-19. Profiled with immunoSEQ multiplex PCR; TCRdb holds only in-frame clones, not every one. Of around 150,000 clones listed, 75% to 85% are singletons. The CDR3 has 16 amino acids. V lost 1 base and J lost 3, with 13 bases in between. In germline, CDR1 is LNHDA, CDR2 SQIVND (reference sequence). This rearrangement joins TRBV19 to TRBJ1-5; D is possibly TRBD1 (6 bases). Sample: peripheral blood. This TCR was recovered from a woman of 80 years or more with active or convalescent COVID-19. The CDR3 sequence is CASSIGTRTVNQPQHF. Written as DNA, the CDR3 is TGTGCCAGTAGTATAGGCACTAGGACAGTCAATCAGCCCCAGCATTTT.